This record looks at one T cell receptor beta chain sequence and its context. Antigen specificity is unknown. This table comes from immunoSEQ multiplex PCR, and its TCRdb copy is limited to in-frame clones, with some not included. The table shows 90,000 to 150,000 clones, with just under 90% occurring only once. The CDR3 runs to 13 residues. Germline lookup yields CDR1 SGHTA and CDR2 FQGTGA. V was trimmed by 4 bases and J by 5 bases, leaving 11 bases between them. The entry originates in a study of T cell responses to AZD1222 COVID-19 vaccine. Across the whole study: Analysis merged second doses at about 4 or about 12 weeks. Notes on the study in general: Clonal diversity was possibly underestimated, and white British individuals and females predominated among donors. Among AZD1222 vaccinees, only six were seropositive at baseline. Two AZD1222 doses significantly raised spike-specific TCR breadth and depth over controls.

The input for sequencing was peripheral blood, taken on day 0 of AZD1222 vaccination. The source of this sequence is an adult in good health. The rearrangement joins TRBV7-3 to TRBJ2-5; no reliable D call. This chain's CDR3 is CASSSGVKETQYF. For the CDR3, the DNA is TGTGCCAGCAGCTCGGGCGTCAAGGAGACCCAGTACTTC. Supplemented by reference TRBV7-3 and TRBJ2-5, the full variable domain reads GAGVSQTPSNKVTEKGKYVELRCDPISGHTALYWYRQSLGQGPEFLIYFQGTGAADDSGLPNDRFFAVRPEGSVSTLKIQRTERGDSAVYLCASSSGVKETQYFGPGTRLLVL.